These 20 T cell receptor beta chains came from one sample sequenced in a study of blood T cells in healthy people across ages. Next came a second PCR, run for roughly 7 to 12 cycles, which used a sample-barcoded 5' primer along with a J-beta primer mix. From the 5' RACE reads, TCRdb called clonotypes with MiXCR, one entry per CDR3 protein. The sample holds 500,000 to 600,000 distinct CDR3 sequences, roughly 28% seen once. Sequencing used blood. The receptors derive from a woman aged 70-85 years in good health.

The CDR3 sequence: CASSQRTSGALYEQYF. In DNA form, the CDR3 reads TGTGCCAGCAGCCAAAGGACTAGCGGGGCGCTCTACGAGCAGTACTTC. This chain connects TRBV11-2 to TRBJ2-7, with 12 positions matching TRBD2. J lost 3 bases, V lost 5 bases, and 8 bases had no gene match. The CDR3 has 16 amino acids. CDR1 and CDR2 (germline): SGHAT, FQNNGV.

The rearrangement joins TRBV29-1 to TRBJ1-4; no definite D call. Germline values: CDR1 SQVTM, CDR2 ANQGSEA. This CDR3 is 13 amino acids long. Trimming took 4 bases from V and 0 from J, leaving 6 bases between them. The CDR3 region is CSVAAATNEKLFF. The DNA of the CDR3 is TGCAGCGTTGCAGCTGCAACTAATGAAAAACTGTTTTTT.

CDR3 residues: CASRVGVGFTEAFF. CDR3 DNA sequence: TGTGCCAGCAGGGTAGGGGTGGGTTTTACTGAAGCTTTCTTT. The chain carries TRBV6-1 and TRBJ1-1; possibly TRBD1 for D (5 bases). Per the germline V gene, CDR1 is MNHNS and CDR2 is SASEGT. The CDR3 extends over 14 amino acids. Trimming removed 6 bases at V and 5 bases at J, with 16 bases between.

V gene TRBV12-3 or TRBV12-4 combines with J gene TRBJ1-1; D gene uncertain. CDR3 length equals 13 residues. V lost 7 bases to trimming and J lost 3 bases, with 12 bases between them. The chain's CDR3 is CASTLTLDTEAFF. DNA of the CDR3: TGTGCCAGCACCTTGACACTCGACACTGAAGCTTTCTTT.

This clonotype appeared a few times. The chain links TRBV10-3 to TRBJ2-5; D tentatively reads TRBD1 or TRBD2 (6 bases each). Germline lookup yields CDR1 ENHRY and CDR2 SYGVKD. The CDR3 extends over 14 amino acids. V was shortened by 10 bases and J by 0 bases, with 15 bases between the two germline ends. The CDR3 reads CASRYGGNQETQYF. The CDR3 bases are TGTGCCAGTAGATACGGGGGCAACCAAGAGACCCAGTACTTC.

This clonotype has a single count. This chain joins TRBV6-1 and TRBJ1-2; no reliable D call. Germline loops: CDR1 MNHNS, CDR2 SASEGT. The CDR3 is 16 residues long. Trimming took off 10 bases at V and 8 bases at J, with 29 bases between the two ends. Here the CDR3 reads CAIRSTQPPRAGGYTF. The CDR3 DNA follows: TGTGCCATTCGATCCACCCAACCCCCGAGGGCTGGAGGCTACACCTTC.

This clonotype appeared a single time. The CDR3 DNA is TGCAGTGCTAAAGGATCCTCCTACGAGCAGTACTTC. As protein: CSAKGSSYEQYF. The chain uses TRBV20-1 and TRBJ2-7; no clear D gene. The CDR3 totals 12 residues. Trimming removed 4 bases at V and 0 bases at J, with 7 bases between. CDR1 and CDR2 (germline): DFQATT, SNEGSKA (reference sequence).

The gene calls are TRBV6-2 or TRBV6-3 and TRBJ2-1; 11 nucleotides agree with TRBD2. Germline V gives CDR1 MNHEY, CDR2 SVGEGT. This CDR3 region has 18 residues. Trimming cost V 0 bases and J 6 bases; bases outside gene matches: 10. The CDR3 DNA sequence: TGTGCCAGCAGTTACTCGCCGCCTAGCGGGGGGTTGTTCAATGAGCAGTTCTTC. Amino acids: CASSYSPPSGGLFNEQFF.

Points on this clonotype: No conserved phenylalanine or tryptophan ends this CDR3, so it is likely a read error. The chain links TRBV11-3 to TRBJ2-1; TRBD1 is a possible D gene (5 bases). From germline, CDR1 is SGHNT and CDR2 YENEEA. V shed 1 base and J shed 3 bases, with 16 bases lying between them. CDR3 length: 17 residues. CDR3 amino acids: CASSLVNGLGVYNEQFS. The CDR3 bases are TGTGCCAGCAGCTTAGTAAATGGGCTAGGGGTCTACAATGAGCAGTTCTCC.

This clonotype was found a few times. This could be a read error, since a much larger clone is one nucleotide away. The V and J genes are TRBV20-1 and TRBJ2-1; D may be TRBD1 or TRBD2 (5 bases each). The germline V gene encodes CDR1 DFQATT and CDR2 SNEGSKA (reference sequence). The CDR3 covers 12 residues. CDR3 region: CSAGAIYNEQSF. The DNA of the CDR3 is TGCAGTGCCGGGGCCATTTACAATGAGCAGTCCTTC.

This clonotype was seen only a few times. The rearrangement uses TRBV4-2 and TRBJ2-7, with 14 nucleotides matching TRBD2. TRBJ2-5 explains the end of the DNA better; the J call may be wrong. The CDR3 runs 17 residues. Germline V CDR1 and CDR2: LGHNA, YNFKEQ. The chain's CDR3 is CASSRGLAGGAQETQYF. In DNA, the CDR3 is TGTGCCAGCAGCCGCGGACTAGCGGGGGGAGCACAAGAGACCCAGTACTTC.

The genes are TRBV5-1 and TRBJ1-2; the D gene is possibly TRBD1 (5 bases). V dropped 4 bases and J dropped 7 bases, with 20 bases sitting between them. Germline CDR1 is SGHRS and CDR2 is YFSETQ. The CDR3 runs to 15 residues. CDR3 DNA sequence: TGCGCCAGCAGCCTGGCCGGGACTGCGGCCTCTGGCTACACCTTC. Protein sequence: CASSLAGTAASGYTF.

The genes are TRBV4-3 and TRBJ2-5, with unresolved D. Germline assignment: CDR1 LGHNA and CDR2 YSLEER. The CDR3 covers 14 residues. V was cut by 0 bases and J by 0 bases, with 5 bases left in between. Here the CDR3 DNA reads TGCGCCAGCAGCCAAGAACGGTACCAAGAGACCCAGTACTTC. Protein sequence: CASSQERYQETQYF.

The V gene is TRBV12-3 or TRBV12-4, the J gene TRBJ1-6; D may be TRBD1 (5 bases). V lost 3 bases, J lost 6 bases, and 12 bases lay in between. The CDR3 length is 15 residues. The CDR3: CASSFWGQVNSPLHF. Here the CDR3 DNA reads TGTGCCAGCAGTTTCTGGGGCCAGGTTAATTCACCCCTCCACTTT.

This clonotype was seen a handful of times. The chain joins TRBV5-5 to TRBJ2-3; D may be TRBD2 (5 bases). Trimming took off 4 bases at V and 8 bases at J, with 20 bases between the two ends. CDR1 SGHKS and CDR2 YYEKEE come from the germline V gene (reference sequence). This CDR3 is built from 15 residues. The CDR3 protein is CASSATSSGAGTQYF. The CDR3 DNA follows: TGTGCCAGCAGCGCTACTAGTTCAGGAGCAGGTACGCAGTATTTT.

The chain carries TRBV20-1 and TRBJ2-1, with a possible D match to TRBD1 (5 bases). Matching the DNA end better, TRBJ2-5 makes the J call doubtful. The CDR3 loop spans 12 amino acids. Germline V lookup: CDR1 DFQATT, CDR2 SNEGSKA (reference sequence). The CDR3 DNA is TGCAGTGCTAGACCCAGGGCGGAGACCCAGTACTTC. Translated: CSARPRAETQYF.

J is TRBJ2-5 and V is TRBV27; D could derive from TRBD1 or TRBD2 (5 bases each). The J call may be faulty, since TRBJ2-1 better matches the DNA end. Per germline, CDR1 MNHEY and CDR2 SMNVEV (reference sequence). This CDR3 has 17 amino acids. The CDR3 sequence is CASSPKRGSLVYNEQFF. The DNA for the CDR3 is TGTGCCAGCAGTCCGAAGAGGGGAAGTTTGGTATACAATGAGCAGTTCTTC.

The rearrangement links TRBV12-3 or TRBV12-4 to TRBJ2-5; D ambiguous. CDR3 length: 11 amino acids. Between the trimmed V and J ends, which lost 0 bases and 7 bases, there was a span of 3 bases. The CDR3 spells CASSLARTQYF. The CDR3 region has the DNA TGTGCCAGCAGTTTAGCCCGGACCCAGTACTTC.

The chain is built from TRBV2 and TRBJ2-5; no firm D call. The CDR3 runs to 11 residues. Per germline, CDR1 SNHLY and CDR2 FYNNEI. Trimming removed 8 bases from V and 2 bases from J, with 6 bases in between. Here the CDR3 reads CASGYQETQYF. DNA for the CDR3: TGTGCCAGCGGTTATCAAGAGACCCAGTACTTC.

CDR3 in amino acids: CSAKRARGDQPQHF. The CDR3 region has the DNA TGCAGTGCTAAACGGGCCAGGGGTGATCAGCCCCAGCATTTT. The chain couples TRBV20-1 to TRBJ1-5, with D perhaps TRBD1 (6 bases). Germline CDR1 reads DFQATT; CDR2 reads SNEGSKA (reference sequence). The CDR3 sequence is 14 residues long. V lost 4 bases to trimming and J lost 5 bases, with 15 bases between them.